What follows are 21 T cell receptor beta chains derived from one specimen sequenced in a study of T cell changes during pregnancy in multiple sclerosis. Profiled with immunoSEQ multiplex PCR; TCRdb holds only in-frame clones, not every one. The sample has some 49,000 clones, roughly 90% seen once; the top ten hold approximately 2.6%. The sample in question was CD8+ T cells from peripheral blood mononuclear cells, obtained in the second trimester of pregnancy. The receptors derive from a female donor with multiple sclerosis, enrolled in a pregnancy study.

The V call is TRBV15, the J call TRBJ1-2; tentatively, D is TRBD1 (5 bases). Germline V gene data show CDR1 as LNHNV and CDR2 as YYDKDF (reference sequence). The CDR3 is 16 amino acids. The ends were cut back, 2 bases at V and 1 base at J, with 14 bases in the middle. The CDR3 nucleotides are TGTGCCACCAGCAGATCAAGGGGTGACGATAACTATGGCTACACCTTC. Translation: CATSRSRGDDNYGYTF. Supplemented by reference TRBV15 and TRBJ1-2, the full variable domain reads DAMVIQNPRYQVTQFGKPVTLSCSQTLNHNVMYWYQQKSSQAPKLLFHYYDKDFNNEADTPDNFQSRRPNTSFCFLDIRSPGLGDTAMYLCATSRSRGDDNYGYTFGSGTRLTVV.

This rearrangement joins TRBV9 to TRBJ1-2; D gene ambiguous. This CDR3 comprises 13 residues. V shed 0 bases and J shed 7 bases, with 10 bases lying between them. Per the germline V gene, CDR1 is SGDLS and CDR2 is YYNGEE. CDR3: CASSVAGSAGYTF. The CDR3 region has the DNA TGTGCCAGCAGCGTAGCCGGGTCGGCTGGCTACACCTTC.

This chain uses TRBV7-3 with TRBJ2-5, with 13 bases identical to TRBD2. The CDR3 extends over 15 amino acids. Germline CDR1 reads SGHTA; CDR2 reads FQGTGA. The V and J ends lost 3 bases and 2 bases, in that order; junction bases with no gene match: 0. CDR3 sequence reads: CASSLGLAGQETQYF. CDR3 in DNA: TGTGCCAGCAGCTTGGGACTAGCGGGGCAAGAGACCCAGTACTTC.

This rearrangement joins TRBV29-1 to TRBJ2-1, with 8 bases that match TRBD2. CDR1 and CDR2 (germline): SQVTM, ANQGSEA. This CDR3 is 12 amino acids long. J lost 9 bases, V lost 5 bases, and 6 bases had no gene match. In DNA form, the CDR3 reads TGCAGCGTTCCTTCGGGGGGGGGTGAGCAGTTCTTC. This translates into CSVPSGGGEQFF.

The chain joins TRBV9 to TRBJ2-3; 7 bases are shared with TRBD1. This CDR3 is built from 15 residues. Germline CDR1 and CDR2: SGDLS and YYNGEE. The V gene end was trimmed by 4 bases and the J gene end by 0 bases; junction bases not matched to a gene: 5. The CDR3 coding sequence is TGTGCCAGCAGCCTAGGGGGCTCAAGCACAGATACGCAGTATTTT. This translates into CASSLGGSSTDTQYF.

This chain joins TRBV9 and TRBJ2-5; the D gene is possibly TRBD1 (6 bases). Trimming shortened V by 0 bases and J by 1 base, and 10 bases separated the two germline ends. There are 15 residues in the CDR3. Germline values: CDR1 SGDLS, CDR2 YYNGEE. The CDR3 reads CASSVVGGLQETQYF. CDR3 sequence (DNA): TGTGCCAGCAGCGTAGTAGGGGGTCTCCAAGAGACCCAGTACTTC.

The V call is TRBV7-9, the J call TRBJ2-1; 12 bases fit TRBD2. J gave up 9 bases and V 5 bases, and 8 bases lay outside the gene matches. This CDR3 is built from 15 residues. In germline, CDR1 is SEHNR, CDR2 FQNEAQ (reference sequence). Here the CDR3 reads CASSPGLAGFGEQFF. CDR3 DNA sequence: TGTGCCAGCAGCCCAGGACTAGCGGGGTTTGGTGAGCAGTTCTTC.

The chain combines TRBV4-1 with TRBJ1-3, with a possible D match to TRBD1 (5 bases). Trimming took 1 base from V and 3 from J, leaving 16 bases between them. The CDR3 has 17 amino acids. Looked up from germline, CDR1 is MGHRA and CDR2 is YSYEKL. DNA of the CDR3: TGCGCCAGCAGCCAAGTTTGGGGGGACGGATATGGAAACACCATATATTTT. It encodes CASSQVWGDGYGNTIYF.

V is TRBV4-3 and J is TRBJ1-2; TRBD1 matches 7 bases. The CDR3 totals 18 residues. Per germline, CDR1 LGHNA and CDR2 YSLEER. The V gene end was trimmed by 1 base and the J gene end by 4 bases; junction bases not matched to a gene: 15. CDR3 in amino acids: CASSQVADRVVPGYGYTF. As DNA, the CDR3 is TGCGCCAGCAGCCAAGTGGCCGACAGGGTGGTTCCAGGCTATGGCTACACCTTC.

The chain has TRBV9 and TRBJ1-1; 7 bases align to TRBD1. The CDR3 extends over 14 amino acids. V lost 4 bases to trimming and J lost 3 bases; unmatched junction nucleotides: 6. CDR1 is SGDLS, CDR2 YYNGEE, per germline. The CDR3, as DNA: TGTGCCAGCAGCCACCGGGACAGCGACACTGAAGCTTTCTTT. Protein: CASSHRDSDTEAFF.

The gene calls are TRBV9 and TRBJ2-2, with D uncertain. Per germline, CDR1 SGDLS and CDR2 YYNGEE. The germline V and J ends were trimmed by 4 bases and 3 bases, with 19 bases remaining between them. The CDR3 is 17 amino acids. CDR3 nucleotide sequence: TGTGCCAGCAGCCCTCCAACCCTTCGTCAGTACACCGGGGAGCTGTTTTTT. As protein: CASSPPTLRQYTGELFF.

The rearrangement joins TRBV5-4 to TRBJ1-1; D perhaps matches TRBD1 (6 bases). Trimming removed 3 bases from V and 5 bases from J, with 11 bases in between. The CDR3 runs 13 residues. Germline CDR1 SGHNT, CDR2 YYREEE (reference sequence). CDR3 in DNA: TGTGCCAGCAGCTGGTCCAGGGGAACTGAAGCTTTCTTT. Translation: CASSWSRGTEAFF. The complete variable domain, with remaining parts taken from reference TRBV5-4 and TRBJ1-1, reads ETGVTQSPTHLIKTRGQQVTLRCSSQSGHNTVSWYQQALGQGPQFIFQYYREEENGRGNFPPRFSGLQFPNYSSELNVNALELDDSALYLCASSWSRGTEAFFGQGTRLTVV.

This clone was found once. This chain uses TRBV2 with TRBJ2-3; the match to TRBD2 covers 12 bases. J was trimmed by 5 bases and V by 5 bases; bases with no gene match: 5. Germline assignment: CDR1 SNHLY and CDR2 FYNNEI. The CDR3 contains 15 residues. The CDR3 DNA reads TGTGCCAGCAGTACTAGCGGGGGGACGGTAGATACGCAGTATTTT. Amino acid sequence: CASSTSGGTVDTQYF.

The rearrangement uses TRBV2 and TRBJ2-3; D perhaps matches TRBD1 (5 bases). Germline CDR1 reads SNHLY; CDR2 reads FYNNEI. The germline V and J ends were trimmed by 3 bases and 9 bases, with 13 bases remaining between them. The CDR3 consists of 13 residues. DNA of the CDR3: TGTGCCAGCAGTGAGTGGGGCCCTGAAACGCAGTATTTT. Its translation: CASSEWGPETQYF.

This chain uses TRBV5-5 with TRBJ2-1; D might be TRBD1 (6 bases). Trimming shortened V by 4 bases and J by 2 bases, and 13 bases separated the two germline ends. CDR3 length: 15 amino acids. Germline-derived CDR1 and CDR2 are SGHKS and YYEKEE (reference sequence). The CDR3 bases are TGTGCCAGCAGCCCTTACAGGGTAACCTACAATGAGCAGTTCTTC. Translation: CASSPYRVTYNEQFF.

The V and J genes are TRBV14 and TRBJ2-1; D not certain. The V end lost 2 bases, the J end lost 8 bases, and 10 bases lay between the germline ends. Germline loops: CDR1 SGHDN, CDR2 FVKESK. This CDR3 has 13 residues. As DNA, the CDR3 is TGTGCCAGCAGCCAAATTTTCTTCTATGAGCAGTTCTTC. It yields the protein CASSQIFFYEQFF.

This clone was counted a single time. The chain joins TRBV10-3 to TRBJ2-1; possible D gene TRBD2, 7 bases. V gave up 3 bases and J gave up 10 bases, with 19 bases separating them. The CDR3 extends over 15 amino acids. Germline assignment: CDR1 ENHRY and CDR2 SYGVKD. The CDR3 DNA is TGTGCCATCAGTGACCCCCGGCGGGGGCCTTTGGAGCAGTTCTTC. This sequence encodes CAISDPRRGPLEQFF.

V usage is TRBV27 and J usage is TRBJ1-3; D unresolved. This CDR3 contains 11 residues. Looked up from germline, CDR1 is MNHEY and CDR2 is SMNVEV (reference sequence). The V end lost 8 bases, the J end lost 3 bases, and 5 bases lay between the germline ends. The CDR3 nucleotides read TGTGCCAGCGTTATTGGAAACACCATATATTTT. This translates into CASVIGNTIYF.

This rearrangement joins TRBV7-8 to TRBJ2-3, with D possibly matching TRBD2 (6 bases). Trimming stripped 4 bases from V and 4 bases from J, with 15 bases between. Per germline, CDR1 SGHVS and CDR2 FQNEAQ. The length of the CDR3 is 15 residues. CDR3 sequence reads: CASSSLGGLADTQYF. The CDR3, as DNA: TGTGCCAGCAGCTCTTTGGGGGGTCTAGCAGATACGCAGTATTTT. Variable domain in full (rest from reference TRBV7-8 and TRBJ2-3): GAGVSQSPRYKVAKRGQDVALRCDPISGHVSLFWYQQALGQGPEFLTYFQNEAQLDKSGLPSDRFFAERPEGSVSTLKIQRTQQEDSAVYLCASSSLGGLADTQYFGPGTRLTVL.

This chain uses TRBV13 with TRBJ1-6; TRBD1 agrees at 9 bases. This CDR3 has 14 amino acids. Germline V lookup: CDR1 PRHDT, CDR2 FYEKMQ (reference sequence). V lost 4 bases, J lost 10 bases, and 5 bases stayed unmatched. CDR3 sequence: CASSSGQGSSPLHF. In DNA form, the CDR3 reads TGTGCCAGCAGCTCCGGACAGGGGAGCTCACCCCTCCACTTT. Full variable domain (remainder filled in from reference TRBV13 and TRBJ1-6): AAGVIQSPRHLIKEKRETATLKCYPIPRHDTVYWYQQGPGQDPQFLISFYEKMQSDKGSIPDRFSAQQFSDYHSELNMSSLELGDSALYFCASSSGQGSSPLHFGNGTRLTVT.

J is TRBJ1-2 and V is TRBV7-9; D call uncertain. This CDR3 comprises 14 residues. Between the trimmed V and J ends, which lost 8 bases and 8 bases, there was a span of 21 bases. CDR1 SEHNR and CDR2 FQNEAQ come from the germline V gene (reference sequence). CDR3 DNA sequence: TGTGCCAGCGGCCGCAGCGGCATACCGGAGGGCTACACCTTC. Its translation is CASGRSGIPEGYTF.